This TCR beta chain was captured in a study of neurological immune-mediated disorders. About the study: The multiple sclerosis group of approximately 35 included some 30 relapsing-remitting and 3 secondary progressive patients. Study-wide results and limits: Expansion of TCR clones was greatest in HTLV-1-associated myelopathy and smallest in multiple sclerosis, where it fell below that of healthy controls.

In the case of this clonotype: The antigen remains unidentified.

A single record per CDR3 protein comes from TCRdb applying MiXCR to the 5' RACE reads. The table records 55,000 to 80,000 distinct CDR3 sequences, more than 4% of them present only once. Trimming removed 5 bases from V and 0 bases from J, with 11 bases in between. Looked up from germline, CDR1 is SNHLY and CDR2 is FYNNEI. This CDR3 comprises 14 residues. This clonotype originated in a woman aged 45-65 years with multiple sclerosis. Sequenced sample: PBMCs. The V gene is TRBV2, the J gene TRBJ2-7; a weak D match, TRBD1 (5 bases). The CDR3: CASSPRQYSYEQYV. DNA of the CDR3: TGTGCCAGCAGTCCGCGACAGTACTCCTACGAGCAGTACGTC.